The source of this T cell receptor (beta chain) is a study of shared clonotypes between healthy human individuals. This CDR3 has 19 amino acids. Per germline, CDR1 SEHNR and CDR2 FQNEAQ (reference sequence). Germline trimming cut 1 base from V and 4 bases from J; bases unmatched to any gene: 15. The authors distributed each subset's genomic DNA evenly over several immunoSEQ plates. Method: immunoSEQ multiplex PCR; TCRdb's copy keeps in-frame clones and lacks some. Seen here are roughly 660,000 clones, about 90% observed once, and the top ten hold approximately 35%. Specimen: memory CD8+ T cells from PBMCs. As for subset: CD45RO+ cells pooled with CCR7-negative TemRA cells. This sequence originates from a man between 18 and 29 years old in good health. Some clones in this sample may be carry-over from other donors' samples. The chain has TRBV7-9 and TRBJ2-3; 9 positions agree with TRBD2. The CDR3 nucleotides are TGTGCCAGCAGCTTAGTCACCATTGTCGGGCTAGCGGGATCAGATACGCAGTATTTT. Translated, it gives CASSLVTIVGLAGSDTQYF.